What follows are 17 T cell receptor beta chains derived from one specimen sequenced in a study of blood T cell repertoires in COVID-19. TCRdb's copy holds only in-frame clones and misses some; the assay was immunoSEQ multiplex PCR. This sample has hundreds of thousands of clones, with roughly 83% found just once. The specimen was peripheral blood. The receptors were sampled from a woman of 80 years or more with COVID-19, enrolled during active disease.

The chain is built from TRBV18 and TRBJ1-2, with 12 bases lining up with TRBD1. V shed 4 bases and J 8 bases; nucleotides not matched to a gene: 5. The CDR3 is 14 residues long. Germline assignment: CDR1 KGHSH and CDR2 LQKENI. DNA of the CDR3: TGTGCCAGCTCACTCGGGACAGGGGGCGAAGGCTACACCTTC. Residues: CASSLGTGGEGYTF. Filled out from reference TRBV18 and TRBJ1-2, the complete variable domain reads NAGVMQNPRHLVRRRGQEARLRCSPMKGHSHVYWYRQLPEEGLKFMVYLQKENIIDESGMPKERFSAEFPKEGPSILRIQQVVRGDSAAYFCASSLGTGGEGYTFGSGTRLTVV.

This chain connects TRBV30 to TRBJ1-1; D is undetermined. CDR3 length: 15 residues. Trimming shortened V by 2 bases and J by 2 bases, and 15 bases separated the two germline ends. Germline values: CDR1 GTSNPN, CDR2 SVGIG (reference sequence). The CDR3 nucleotides read TGTGCCTGGAGTTCGGTGAATGGGCATAACACTGAAGCTTTCTTT. It is translated as CAWSSVNGHNTEAFF.

The V call is TRBV7-2, the J call TRBJ1-1, with a weak D call TRBD1 (5 bases). The CDR3 loop spans 17 amino acids. Per the germline V gene, CDR1 is SGHTA and CDR2 is FQGNSA. The germline V and J ends were trimmed by 1 base and 1 base, with 16 bases remaining between them. CDR3 nucleotide sequence: TGTGCCAGCAGCTTAGACTCCTGGGGCAGGAGGAACACTGAAGCTTTCTTT. Its protein is CASSLDSWGRRNTEAFF.

This chain links TRBV28 with TRBJ1-2; 12 bases are shared with TRBD1. The CDR3 runs 17 residues. Trimming at V came to 3 bases and at J to 5 bases, leaving 10 bases not matched to a gene. Germline CDR1 reads MDHEN; CDR2 reads SYDVKM. The CDR3 region is CASSFPGQGALGYGYTF. The CDR3 region has the DNA TGTGCCAGCAGTTTCCCGGGACAGGGGGCTTTAGGGTATGGCTACACCTTC.

This chain joins TRBV12-3 or TRBV12-4 and TRBJ2-1, with TRBD1 matching 8 bases. CDR3 size: 13 residues. V lost 4 bases, J lost 9 bases, and 5 bases stayed unmatched. CDR3 in amino acids: CASSWTGLGEQFF. CDR3 nucleotides: TGTGCCAGCAGTTGGACAGGGTTGGGTGAGCAGTTCTTC.

The rearrangement joins TRBV11-2 to TRBJ2-7; possible D gene TRBD1, 8 bases. Trimming shortened V by 6 bases and J by 2 bases, and 14 bases separated the two germline ends. CDR1 and CDR2 (germline): SGHAT, FQNNGV. This CDR3 region has 14 residues. Written as DNA, the CDR3 is TGTGCCAGCAGGAAACAGGGGGGGACCTACGAGCAGTACTTC. It yields the protein CASRKQGGTYEQYF.

This clone has a single count. This rearrangement joins TRBV7-2 to TRBJ2-7, with D possibly matching TRBD2 (7 bases). The CDR3 extends over 14 amino acids. The germline V gene encodes CDR1 SGHTA and CDR2 FQGNSA. Trimming left V 9 bases short and J 3 bases short, with 18 bases between. The CDR3 region is CASQRGRGGYEQYF. Written as DNA, the CDR3 is TGTGCCAGTCAAAGAGGGAGGGGGGGCTACGAGCAGTACTTC. The full variable domain, with the rest looked up from reference TRBV7-2 and TRBJ2-7, is GAGVSQSPSNKVTEKGKDVELRCDPISGHTALYWYRQSLGQGLEFLIYFQGNSAPDKSGLPSDRFSAERTGGSVSTLTIQRTQQEDSAVYLCASQRGRGGYEQYFGPGTRLTVT.

This chain's CDR3 is CASSLRTVLSPLHF. DNA of the CDR3: TGTGCCAGCAGTCTAAGGACAGTATTATCTCCCCTCCACTTT. The chain employs TRBV27 and TRBJ1-6; tentative D call: TRBD1 (6 bases). Looked up from germline, CDR1 is MNHEY and CDR2 is SMNVEV (reference sequence). Between the trimmed V and J ends, which lost 5 bases and 13 bases, there was a span of 18 bases. The CDR3 spans 14 residues.

The chain joins TRBV5-1 to TRBJ1-1; possibly TRBD1 for D (5 bases). V lost 5 bases and J 0 bases, leaving 14 bases between the germline ends. Germline values: CDR1 SGHRS, CDR2 YFSETQ. The length of the CDR3 is 15 residues. The CDR3 coding sequence is TGCGCCAGCAGACGCGAACCAGGGATGAACACTGAAGCTTTCTTT. It is translated as CASRREPGMNTEAFF.

The gene calls are TRBV5-4 and TRBJ2-3; D is possibly TRBD1 (5 bases). Trimming pared 5 bases from V and 2 bases from J, leaving 12 bases between. The CDR3 runs 14 residues. Germline CDR1 and CDR2: SGHNT and YYREEE (reference sequence). For the CDR3, the DNA is TGTGCCAGCAGAGGGGCAGGTCCCACAGATACGCAGTATTTT. Translating gives CASRGAGPTDTQYF.

The genes are TRBV5-6 and TRBJ1-6; TRBD1 is a possible D gene (6 bases). Trimming removed 4 bases at V and 7 bases at J, with 15 bases between. The CDR3 totals 15 residues. Germline CDR1 SGHDT, CDR2 YYEEEE. The CDR3 reads CASSERRGGNSPLHF. CDR3 nucleotide sequence: TGTGCCAGCAGCGAAAGGAGGGGGGGCAATTCACCCCTCCACTTT.

The V call is TRBV2, the J call TRBJ2-7, with 11 bases lining up with TRBD1. From germline, CDR1 is SNHLY and CDR2 FYNNEI. The CDR3 sequence is 17 residues long. V trimming: 7 bases; J trimming: 5 bases; junction bases outside the gene matches: 16. The CDR3 is CASIASVGGTGGNEQYV. CDR3 nucleotide sequence: TGTGCCAGCATTGCCTCGGTAGGCGGGACAGGGGGGAACGAGCAGTACGTC.

A single count supports this clone. Other nucleotide sequences in the sample specify the same CDR3. This rearrangement joins TRBV2 to TRBJ2-1; D may be TRBD2 (6 bases). Trimming removed 1 base at V and 7 bases at J, with 11 bases between. CDR1 and CDR2 (germline): SNHLY, FYNNEI. There are 14 residues in the CDR3. CDR3: CASSEDWGENEQFF. The CDR3 region has the DNA TGTGCCAGCAGTGAAGATTGGGGGGAGAATGAGCAGTTCTTC.

The chain couples TRBV10-3 to TRBJ1-1; 7 positions agree with TRBD1. This CDR3 comprises 14 residues. The germline V gene has CDR1 ENHRY and CDR2 SYGVKD. The trim removed 2 bases at V and 1 base at J, leaving 1 base unmatched. CDR3 residues: CAISEGQANTEAFF. The CDR3 bases are TGTGCCATCAGTGAGGGACAGGCGAACACTGAAGCTTTCTTT.

This clone has a handful of counts. DNA for the CDR3: TGTGCCAGCAGTTTCGGACTAGCGGGGTACACCGGGGAGCTGTTTTTT. Its protein product is CASSFGLAGYTGELFF. The gene calls are TRBV6-5 and TRBJ2-2, with 12 bases that match TRBD2. Unmatched junction bases numbered 3, after V lost 4 bases and J lost 3 bases. Germline loops: CDR1 MNHEY, CDR2 SVGAGI. This CDR3 is 16 amino acids long.

For the CDR3, the DNA is TGCAGTGCTAGATCGGAAGCTTTCTTT. It yields the protein CSARSEAFF. This sequence joins TRBV20-1 and TRBJ1-1; D is unresolved. Deletions cut 2 bases from V and 8 bases from J, with 3 bases between. CDR1 and CDR2 from the germline V gene are DFQATT and SNEGSKA (reference sequence). CDR3 size: 9 residues.

The rearrangement joins TRBV6-2 or TRBV6-3 to TRBJ1-6; D not resolved. This CDR3 is built from 14 residues. Germline CDR1 is MNHEY and CDR2 is SVGEGT. Trimming stripped 6 bases from V and 5 bases from J, with 11 bases between. The CDR3 coding sequence is TGTGCCAGCAGCCCCCTCGCGAATAATTCACCCCTCCACTTT. It translates to CASSPLANNSPLHF.